Below are 13 T cell receptor beta chains sequenced from a single sample in a study of coeliac disease. This table comes from immunoSEQ multiplex PCR, and its TCRdb copy is limited to in-frame clones, with some not included. In the table there are a few thousand clones, more than 50% of which are singletons. Sample: intraepithelial lymphocytes from the gut. The origin of the receptors is a human donor with active celiac disease.

V usage is TRBV29-1 and J usage is TRBJ2-1; a weak D match, TRBD2 (7 bases). The germline CDR1 and CDR2 sequences are SQVTM and ANQGSEA. V was clipped by 4 bases and J by 4 bases, with 14 bases between them. The CDR3 is 14 amino acids. The CDR3 loop reads CSVGGASGYNEQFF. CDR3 sequence (DNA): TGCAGCGTTGGGGGGGCTAGCGGATACAATGAGCAGTTCTTC.

V gene TRBV4-2 combines with J gene TRBJ2-1, with D uncertain. The V and J ends lost 0 bases and 6 bases respectively, with 12 bases between them. From germline, CDR1 is LGHNA and CDR2 YNFKEQ. The CDR3 extends over 15 amino acids. CDR3 in amino acids: CASSQDQFGGNEQFF. For the CDR3, the DNA is TGTGCCAGCAGCCAAGATCAGTTTGGTGGCAATGAGCAGTTCTTC.

The sample holds a few counts of this clone. This sequence joins TRBV29-1 and TRBJ2-2, with 8 nucleotides matching TRBD2. From germline, CDR1 is SQVTM and CDR2 ANQGSEA. The V gene end was trimmed by 5 bases and the J gene end by 1 base; junction bases not matched to a gene: 12. This CDR3 is 17 amino acids long. The CDR3 DNA is TGCAGCGTTCAAACGGGAGCGGGAGTCGGGAACACCGGGGAGCTGTTTTTT. As protein: CSVQTGAGVGNTGELFF.

The V call is TRBV27, the J call TRBJ2-3; D not resolved. Germline V CDR1 and CDR2: MNHEY, SMNVEV (reference sequence). The CDR3 is 14 amino acids. The V end was cut by 3 bases, the J end by 7 bases, with 14 bases between. The CDR3, as DNA: TGTGCCAGCAGTTTGAGGTTCGGGTTACATACGCAGTATTTT. It specifies CASSLRFGLHTQYF.

V usage is TRBV5-1 and J usage is TRBJ2-3; TRBD2 aligns across 10 bases. This CDR3 is 17 amino acids long. V lost 0 bases and J lost 0; bases outside the gene matches: 4. Germline CDR1 reads SGHRS; CDR2 reads YFSETQ. The CDR3 here is CASSLDWTSGSTDTQYF. In DNA, the CDR3 is TGCGCCAGCAGCTTGGATTGGACTAGCGGAAGCACAGATACGCAGTATTTT.

The sample holds one count of this clone. The gene calls are TRBV30 and TRBJ1-5; D not certain. Germline V gives CDR1 GTSNPN, CDR2 SVGIG (reference sequence). Trimming took off 0 bases at V and 7 bases at J, with 10 bases between the two ends. The CDR3 extends over 13 amino acids. The CDR3 DNA reads as TGTGCCTGGAGTGTTTTCGGGTGGCAGCCCCAGCATTTT. Translating gives CAWSVFGWQPQHF.

The chain has TRBV28 and TRBJ1-5; TRBD1 agrees at 7 bases. The J segment lost 4 bases and the V segment lost 5 bases, leaving 5 bases of the junction unmatched. The CDR3 consists of 14 residues. The germline CDR1 and CDR2 sequences are MDHEN and SYDVKM. CDR3 DNA: TGTGCCAGCAGTCCCGGGACAGTAAATCAGCCCCAGCATTTT. This gives the protein CASSPGTVNQPQHF.

J is TRBJ2-5 and V is TRBV5-8; 13 bases align to TRBD2. CDR3 length: 17 residues. The junction had 7 bases not matched to a gene; V was cut back by 4 bases and J by 1 base. Germline-derived CDR1 and CDR2 are SGHTS and YDEGEE. The CDR3 here is CASSGGTSGNPQETQYF. The CDR3 DNA is TGTGCCAGCAGCGGGGGGACTAGCGGGAACCCCCAAGAGACCCAGTACTTC.

The chain has TRBV6-5 and TRBJ2-7; D possibly corresponds to TRBD2 (6 bases). Between the trimmed V and J ends, which lost 0 bases and 2 bases, there was a span of 11 bases. CDR1 and CDR2 (germline): MNHEY, SVGAGI. CDR3 size: 15 residues. The CDR3 DNA sequence: TGTGCCAGCAGTTACTCGGGACTTGGGGCCTACGAGCAGTACTTC. This gives the protein CASSYSGLGAYEQYF.

The rearrangement uses TRBV5-1 and TRBJ2-4; 8 bases are shared with TRBD2. Germline lookup yields CDR1 SGHRS and CDR2 YFSETQ. This CDR3 is 15 amino acids long. The V and J ends lost 4 bases and 6 bases, in that order; junction bases with no gene match: 9. The CDR3 reads CASSPRREDGNIQYF. DNA for the CDR3: TGCGCCAGCAGCCCCCGGCGGGAGGATGGAAACATTCAGTACTTC.

In the case of this clone: Compared with germline, one end of the junction differs, possibly owing to a read error. The chain uses TRBV7-7 and TRBJ2-1; tentative D call: TRBD2 (7 bases). The CDR3 runs 15 residues. The germline V gene has CDR1 SSHAT and CDR2 FNYEAQ (reference sequence). CDR3 nucleotide sequence: TGTGCTAGCAGTAGTACATGGGAGGGGGACAATGAGCAGTTCTTC. Amino acid sequence: CASSSTWEGDNEQFF.

V is TRBV30 and J is TRBJ1-2; a weak D match, TRBD1 (6 bases). This CDR3 is built from 14 residues. Trimming cost V 2 bases and J 3 bases, with 13 bases left between them. CDR1 and CDR2 (germline): GTSNPN, SVGIG (reference sequence). CDR3 amino acids: CAWSFWGGDYGYTF. CDR3 in DNA: TGTGCCTGGAGTTTTTGGGGGGGCGACTATGGCTACACCTTC.

The chain joins TRBV5-1 to TRBJ1-1; D is perhaps TRBD1 (6 bases). CDR3 length equals 16 residues. Germline CDR1 is SGHRS and CDR2 is YFSETQ. Trimming stripped 0 bases from V and 0 bases from J, with 12 bases between. The CDR3 nucleotides read TGCGCCAGCAGCTTGGCAGGACAGAGGATGAACACTGAAGCTTTCTTT. It translates to CASSLAGQRMNTEAFF.